Given below is one T cell receptor (beta chain) in context. Its antigen is not identified. The sample originates from a study of lymphopenia after photon versus proton radiotherapy. Using immunoSEQ multiplex PCR, the repertoire was profiled, and TCRdb retains in-frame clones only, with some absent. The sample consists of approximately 170,000 clones, less than 90% of them appearing once. V lost 4 bases and J lost 7; bases outside the gene matches: 2. This CDR3 has 12 amino acids. Germline assignment: CDR1 SGHDT and CDR2 YYEEEE. Study findings and constraints: In patients who died, overall survival fell as post-nadir TCR diversity dropped more. Survival link was tested only in deceased patients; proton benefit remains a possibility. After lymphocyte nadir, photon-treated repertoires showed oligoclonal expansion, especially CD8+ Temra. Photon-treated patients lost naive T cells and TCR diversity; proton-treated stayed stable.

The input for sequencing was peripheral blood, taken from a patient treated with photon-based radiotherapy. This TCR was sampled from a man between 50 and 59 years old with gastric cancer. The chain has TRBV5-6 and TRBJ2-1, with 7 bases identical to TRBD1. CDR3 in amino acids: CASSSRGNEQFF. The CDR3, as DNA: TGTGCCAGCAGCAGCAGGGGGAATGAGCAGTTCTTC.